This T cell receptor beta chain was obtained from a study of T-cell reconstitution after alpha-beta-depleted transplantation in children. Study results and limitations: Fresh T-cell production supplied most of the T-cell counts and diversity seen one year after transplant.

As it was prepared, the TCRbeta library received unique molecular identifiers. TCRdb processed the PCR reads anew with MiXCR; each CDR3 protein has one entry. The table records fewer than 700,000 distinct CDR3 sequences, 10% to 15% of them present only once. V lost 4 bases to trimming and J lost 5 bases; unmatched junction nucleotides: 19. The V gene's germline CDR1 is SQVTM and CDR2 ANQGSEA. The CDR3 is 19 amino acids. This clonotype was seen a few times. Its antigen is as yet unknown. The TCR comes from a male patient younger than 18 who had a stem cell transplant for acute myeloid leukemia, so the T cells may come from the graft donor. The chain links TRBV29-1 to TRBJ2-3; 12 bases are shared with TRBD1. The sequencing used PBMCs, mostly from graft donor cells, collected 360 days after TCRalphabeta/CD19-depleted stem cell transplant. The CDR3 nucleotides are TGCAGCGTTGTAAGGCCGGGACAGGGGGCGCGTGGGGGAGTAGATACGCAGTATTTT. It codes for CSVVRPGQGARGGVDTQYF.